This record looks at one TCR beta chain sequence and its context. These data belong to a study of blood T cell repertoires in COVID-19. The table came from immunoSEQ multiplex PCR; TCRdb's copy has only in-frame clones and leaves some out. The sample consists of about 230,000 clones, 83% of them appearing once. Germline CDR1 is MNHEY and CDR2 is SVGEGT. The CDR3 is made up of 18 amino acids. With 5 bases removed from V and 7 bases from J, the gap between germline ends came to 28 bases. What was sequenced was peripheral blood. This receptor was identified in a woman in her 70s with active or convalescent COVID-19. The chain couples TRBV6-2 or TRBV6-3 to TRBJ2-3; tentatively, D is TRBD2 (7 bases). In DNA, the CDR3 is TGTGCCAGCAGTGCATCTTGGACTAGAGGGGGGAGCCTCTATACGCAGTATTTT. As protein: CASSASWTRGGSLYTQYF.